One and the same sample provided the 20 T cell receptor beta chains below, sequenced in a study of shared clonotypes between healthy human individuals. Data came from immunoSEQ multiplex PCR; TCRdb stores just in-frame clones and leaves some out. This table holds roughly 640,000 clones, roughly 70% found once. The sequenced sample consisted of memory CD4+ T cells sorted from blood. The subset was: CD45RA-negative fraction. These receptors all come from a young woman in good health.

The chain joins TRBV4-1 to TRBJ2-7, with 9 bases aligning to TRBD2. V lost 0 bases to trimming and J lost 0 bases; unmatched junction nucleotides: 9. The CDR3 contains 18 residues. Germline assignment: CDR1 MGHRA and CDR2 YSYEKL. CDR3 sequence reads: CASSQEGVRGGPSYEQYF. The CDR3 DNA is TGCGCCAGCAGCCAAGAGGGTGTGCGGGGGGGGCCCTCCTACGAGCAGTACTTC.

The rearrangement joins TRBV5-4 to TRBJ2-2; weak D call: TRBD1 (6 bases). CDR1 is SGHNT, CDR2 YYREEE, per germline (reference sequence). The CDR3 consists of 15 residues. Trimming removed 4 bases from V and 2 bases from J, with 12 bases in between. The DNA of the CDR3 is TGTGCCAGCAGCCCAGGGGAACCAAACACCGGGGAGCTGTTTTTT. Its translation is CASSPGEPNTGELFF.

The chain uses TRBV19 and TRBJ2-1; 11 bases map to TRBD2. The CDR3 is 14 residues long. Germline V gene lookup returns CDR1 LNHDA and CDR2 SQIVND (reference sequence). V lost 7 bases, J lost 8 bases, and 7 bases stayed unmatched. The CDR3 is CASNTGLADYEQFF. For the CDR3, the DNA is TGTGCCAGTAACACGGGACTAGCGGATTATGAGCAGTTCTTC.

Points on this clone: The sample has other DNA sequences that encode this CDR3 too. V is TRBV7-2 and J is TRBJ1-1; D unresolved. Trimming pared 5 bases from V and 3 bases from J, leaving 10 bases between. This CDR3 comprises 13 residues. Looked up from germline, CDR1 is SGHTA and CDR2 is FQGNSA. In nucleotides, the CDR3 is TGTGCCAGCAGCCGGCGAACAGACACTGAAGCTTTCTTT. This sequence encodes CASSRRTDTEAFF.

The table lists this clone with a few counts. The V gene is TRBV6-5, the J gene TRBJ2-7, with D uncertain. V lost 2 bases and J 2 bases, leaving 7 bases between the germline ends. The CDR3 runs 13 residues. Germline V gene data show CDR1 as MNHEY and CDR2 as SVGAGI. Here the CDR3 DNA reads TGTGCCAGCAGTTACAGGCGCACCTACGAGCAGTACTTC. This translates into CASSYRRTYEQYF.

The CDR3 sequence is CASSLWFSGSSYNEQFF. CDR3 sequence (DNA): TGTGCCAGCAGTTTATGGTTTAGCGGGAGCTCCTACAATGAGCAGTTCTTC. The chain employs TRBV27 and TRBJ2-1; 9 nucleotides agree with TRBD2. From germline, CDR1 is MNHEY and CDR2 SMNVEV (reference sequence). Trimming at V came to 1 base and at J to 0 bases, leaving 4 bases not matched to a gene. There are 17 residues in the CDR3.

Concerning this clone: A single base is all that separates this from a far larger clone, so a read error is likely. This sequence joins TRBV7-9 and TRBJ1-1; D is undetermined. This CDR3 comprises 14 residues. The V end lost 1 base, the J end lost 1 base, and 7 bases lay between the germline ends. Germline lookup yields CDR1 SEHNR and CDR2 FQNEAQ (reference sequence). DNA of the CDR3: TGTGCCAGCAGCTTAGTGTGGCAGAACACTGAAGCTTTCTTT. It is translated as CASSLVWQNTEAFF. Supplemented by reference TRBV7-9 and TRBJ1-1, the full variable domain reads DTGVSQNPRHKITKRGQNVTFRCDPISEHNRLYWYRQTLGQGPEFLTYFQNEAQLEKSRLLSDRFSAERPKGSFSTLEIQRTEQGDSAMYLCASSLVWQNTEAFFGQGTRLTVV.

The CDR3 reads CSVDSGAGNQPQHF. In DNA form, the CDR3 reads TGCAGCGTCGACTCAGGGGCGGGGAATCAGCCCCAGCATTTT. The chain combines TRBV29-1 with TRBJ1-5; tentatively, D is TRBD1 (6 bases). The ends were cut back, 6 bases at V and 4 bases at J, with 16 bases in the middle. The germline CDR1 and CDR2 sequences are SQVTM and ANQGSEA. The CDR3 covers 14 residues.

This chain joins TRBV27 and TRBJ2-1; TRBD1 or TRBD2 may be the D gene (5 bases each). The CDR3 extends over 15 amino acids. V was cut by 3 bases and J by 8 bases, with 17 bases left in between. Germline V gene sequence: CDR1 MNHEY, CDR2 SMNVEV (reference sequence). CDR3 region: CASSFSRHLGDEQFF. For the CDR3, the DNA is TGTGCCAGCAGTTTTTCCAGACATCTGGGGGATGAGCAGTTCTTC.

The rearrangement links TRBV7-8 to TRBJ1-4; 11 bases are shared with TRBD1. Losses at the gene ends were 2 bases for V and 7 bases for J; bases not matched to a gene: 12. CDR1 is SGHVS and CDR2 is FQNEAQ in the germline V gene. The CDR3 length is 18 residues. The CDR3 DNA follows: TGTGCCAGCAGCTTAAGCGTCGGACAGGGGGCTGTGGGTGAAAAACTGTTTTTT. This translates into CASSLSVGQGAVGEKLFF.

This chain joins TRBV25-1 and TRBJ2-5; D unclear. This CDR3 comprises 16 residues. The V gene lost 2 bases and the J gene lost 0 bases, with 13 bases spanning the gap. Per the germline V gene, CDR1 is MGHDK and CDR2 is SYGVNS. The CDR3 is CASSESGVKYQETQYF. For the CDR3, the DNA is TGTGCCAGCAGTGAAAGTGGAGTAAAGTACCAAGAGACCCAGTACTTC.

This clone was picked up a small number of times. The chain employs TRBV7-9 and TRBJ2-7; the match to TRBD1 covers 8 bases. After removal of 6 bases from V and 2 bases from J, the junction contained 12 bases not matched to a gene. The CDR3 is 16 residues long. The germline V gene encodes CDR1 SEHNR and CDR2 FQNEAQ (reference sequence). CDR3 in DNA: TGTGCCAGCAGTCCTAGCCTGGGGACAGGAACCTACGAGCAGTACTTC. It codes for CASSPSLGTGTYEQYF.

This clone showed up just a few times. The chain has TRBV15 and TRBJ1-4; no definite D call. The CDR3 runs 15 residues. The germline gives CDR1 LNHNV, CDR2 YYDKDF (reference sequence). Trimming cost V 0 bases and J 7 bases, with 12 bases left between them. DNA for the CDR3: TGTGCCACCAGCAGAGATAGGTCGACGGTTGAAAAACTGTTTTTT. As protein: CATSRDRSTVEKLFF.

This clone was recorded once. The chain carries TRBV19 and TRBJ1-2, with 7 nucleotides matching TRBD1. Germline values: CDR1 LNHDA, CDR2 SQIVND (reference sequence). The V and J ends lost 3 bases and 2 bases, in that order; junction bases with no gene match: 9. The CDR3 has 16 amino acids. The CDR3 sequence is CASSMIGGASNYGYTF. CDR3 bases: TGTGCCAGTAGTATGATAGGGGGCGCGTCCAACTATGGCTACACCTTC.

DNA for the CDR3: TGCGCCAGCACCTACGAGGTTTCGGGAAAACTGTTTTTT. Its protein product is CASTYEVSGKLFF. The chain combines TRBV5-1 with TRBJ1-4; no reliable D call. CDR1 is SGHRS, CDR2 YFSETQ, per germline. CDR3 length: 13 amino acids. V was pared by 6 bases and J by 10 bases, with 16 bases between.

The chain joins TRBV5-1 to TRBJ2-7, with a tentative D call TRBD2 (7 bases). Looked up from germline, CDR1 is SGHRS and CDR2 is YFSETQ. With 2 bases removed from V and 1 base from J, the gap between germline ends came to 16 bases. The CDR3 contains 16 residues. The CDR3 DNA reads TGCGCCAGCAGCTTTCGGGGGCGGGGGCCGTCCTACGAGCAGTACTTC. Amino acid sequence: CASSFRGRGPSYEQYF.

V usage is TRBV7-9 and J usage is TRBJ1-1, with 7 positions matching TRBD1. The trim removed 1 base at V and 5 bases at J, leaving 7 bases unmatched. Germline CDR1 is SEHNR and CDR2 is FQNEAQ (reference sequence). The CDR3 has 15 amino acids. The CDR3 sequence: CASSLGNRGGTEAFF. The DNA of the CDR3 is TGTGCCAGCAGCTTAGGGAACAGGGGAGGAACTGAAGCTTTCTTT.

This clone was seen more than once but under ten times. The rearrangement joins TRBV7-9 to TRBJ1-3; TRBD1 matches at 9 bases. V trimming: 2 bases; J trimming: 7 bases; junction bases outside the gene matches: 9. CDR1 and CDR2 (germline): SEHNR, FQNEAQ (reference sequence). The CDR3 spans 16 residues. CDR3 region: CASSLQTGTGRNTIYF. The CDR3 DNA follows: TGTGCCAGCAGCTTACAGACCGGGACAGGGAGGAACACCATATATTTT.

The chain combines TRBV11-2 with TRBJ1-3; 7 nucleotides line up with TRBD1. This CDR3 spans 14 amino acids. J was trimmed by 2 bases and V by 7 bases; bases with no gene match: 5. In germline, CDR1 is SGHAT, CDR2 FQNNGV. The CDR3 region has the DNA TGTGCCAGCAACCCTACAGGGGCTGGAAACACCATATATTTT. Translated, it gives CASNPTGAGNTIYF.

This chain connects TRBV5-1 to TRBJ2-7; the match to TRBD1 covers 9 bases. This CDR3 spans 14 amino acids. V was clipped by 1 base and J by 5 bases; unmatched bases: 4. Germline assignment: CDR1 SGHRS and CDR2 YFSETQ. CDR3 amino acids: CASSLTGQGDEQYF. The CDR3 DNA sequence: TGCGCCAGCAGCTTGACGGGACAGGGTGACGAGCAGTACTTC. The full variable domain, in which reference TRBV5-1 and TRBJ2-7 provide the parts outside the CDR3, is KAGVTQTPRYLIKTRGQQVTLSCSPISGHRSVSWYQQTPGQGLQFLFEYFSETQRNKGNFPGRFSGRQFSNSRSEMNVSTLELGDSALYLCASSLTGQGDEQYFGPGTRLTVT.